This TCR beta chain was obtained from a study of beta chain features in type 1 diabetes. Study findings and constraints: There was a moderate but significant shortening of TCRB CDR3s in all four CD4+ subsets of Type 1 diabetes patients. Individuals with type 1 diabetes displayed fewer insertions and more deletions at VDJ junctions. Whether TCRB rearrangement is influenced by HLA type was left unresolved in this analysis.

Germline V CDR1 and CDR2: SQVTM, ANQGSEA. The length of the CDR3 is 11 residues. The V end lost 6 bases, the J end lost 6 bases, and 11 bases lay between the germline ends. Worth noting for this clone: Its cognate antigen is unknown.

TCRB transcripts that were expressed got sequenced, as all of the isolated RNA had been reverse transcribed. Clones were sequenced by immunoSEQ multiplex PCR, and TCRdb holds only the in-frame ones, with some missing. The sample contains almost 350,000 clones, approximately 9.7% of which appear only once. The clonotype comes from a man between 25 and 39 years old with type 1 diabetes. This chain joins TRBV29-1 and TRBJ1-2; D ambiguous. The sequencing sample was made of central memory CD4+ T cells from blood. CDR3 region: CSVKRVDGYTF. The CDR3 DNA follows: TGCAGCGTCAAAAGGGTGGATGGCTACACCTTC.